The 22 T cell receptor beta chains presented below share a single source sample, sequenced in a study of T cells in Graves' hyperthyroidism and ophthalmopathy. The CDR3 regions of TCR beta were amplified from RNA transcripts. A first-round RT-PCR of the TCR CDR3 used the HTBI primer set. TCRdb re-called the multiplex PCR reads with MiXCR, one entry per CDR3 protein. The data hold some 250,000 distinct CDR3 sequences, with approximately 14% observed a single time. Material: blood. The receptor source for this set is a woman aged 40-49 years with Graves' hyperthyroidism that later progressed to Graves' ophthalmopathy.

This clonotype was seen ten or more times. The genes are TRBV3-1 and TRBJ2-7; 8 nucleotides match TRBD1. V trimming: 1 base; J trimming: 4 bases; junction bases outside the gene matches: 9. The CDR3 has 16 amino acids. Per germline, CDR1 LGHDT and CDR2 YNNKEL (reference sequence). The CDR3 loop is CASSQVGWTGRYEQYF. The CDR3 DNA is TGTGCCAGCAGCCAAGTCGGGTGGACAGGGCGGTACGAGCAGTACTTC.

This clonotype was found many times. The chain has TRBV18 and TRBJ2-7; D is uncertain. This CDR3 is 13 amino acids long. Trimming took off 4 bases at V and 0 bases at J, with 7 bases between the two ends. Germline CDR1 is KGHSH and CDR2 is LQKENI. The CDR3 protein is CASSLVVSYEQYF. The CDR3 coding sequence is TGTGCCAGCTCACTTGTAGTCTCCTACGAGCAGTACTTC.

The rearrangement joins TRBV2 to TRBJ2-7; possible D gene TRBD2, 6 bases. Looked up from germline, CDR1 is SNHLY and CDR2 is FYNNEI. The germline V and J ends were trimmed by 6 bases and 0 bases, with 24 bases remaining between them. CDR3 size: 18 residues. The CDR3 DNA is TGTGCCAGCAGCGCGGAGGGAGTCCGGGTCACTCTCTCCTACGAGCAGTACTTC. Encoded protein: CASSAEGVRVTLSYEQYF.

In this sample, this clonotype turned up a few times. The chain recombines TRBV19 with TRBJ2-1; D is undetermined. The germline CDR1 and CDR2 sequences are LNHDA and SQIVND (reference sequence). V was pared by 5 bases and J by 5 bases, with 10 bases between. The CDR3 has 13 amino acids. In nucleotides, the CDR3 is TGTGCCAGTAGTCCGACGGGTAACAATGAGCAGTTCTTC. Amino acids: CASSPTGNNEQFF.

The CDR3 DNA sequence: TGCAGCGTTGAAGACGATGCTAACTATGGCTACACCTTC. Translating it yields CSVEDDANYGYTF. The rearrangement joins TRBV29-1 to TRBJ1-2; D is ambiguous. This CDR3 spans 13 amino acids. Between the trimmed V and J ends, which lost 0 bases and 0 bases, there was a span of 5 bases. Per the germline V gene, CDR1 is SQVTM and CDR2 is ANQGSEA.

This clonotype was observed many times. V usage is TRBV11-2 and J usage is TRBJ2-7, with 11 bases lining up with TRBD2. From germline, CDR1 is SGHAT and CDR2 FQNNGV. The CDR3 is 15 amino acids. V shed 5 bases and J 1 base; nucleotides not matched to a gene: 4. The CDR3, as DNA: TGTGCCAGCAGCCGGGGACTAGCGGCTTCCTACGAGCAGTACTTC. It specifies CASSRGLAASYEQYF.

This clonotype has more than one count but fewer than ten. Written as DNA, the CDR3 is TGTGCCAGCAGCCCCACTAGCGGGAGGAACACCGGGGAGCTGTTTTTT. This codes for CASSPTSGRNTGELFF. The V and J genes are TRBV7-9 and TRBJ2-2, with 11 bases fitting TRBD2. Germline values: CDR1 SEHNR, CDR2 FQNEAQ (reference sequence). With 5 bases clipped from V and 1 base from J, the junction kept 3 bases outside the gene matches. The CDR3 has 16 residues.

This clonotype was observed many times. This rearrangement joins TRBV6-1 to TRBJ1-1; no firm D call. V was shortened by 6 bases and J by 3 bases, with 11 bases between the two germline ends. This CDR3 has 13 amino acids. Germline CDR1 reads MNHNS; CDR2 reads SASEGT. The CDR3 DNA follows: TGTGCCAGCAGGGGCGGATGGGACACTGAAGCTTTCTTT. Amino acids: CASRGGWDTEAFF.

The table lists this clonotype with many counts. This chain uses TRBV7-9 with TRBJ2-1; TRBD2 agrees at 9 bases. The CDR3 extends over 17 amino acids. Germline CDR1 reads SEHNR; CDR2 reads FQNEAQ (reference sequence). The V and J ends lost 0 bases and 7 bases, in that order; junction bases with no gene match: 10. The CDR3 sequence: CASSLAGVAGAGNEQFF. The CDR3 nucleotides read TGTGCCAGCAGCTTAGCGGGAGTAGCGGGAGCTGGGAATGAGCAGTTCTTC.

The sample holds many counts of this clonotype. V usage is TRBV5-1 and J usage is TRBJ2-1; possibly TRBD2 for D (5 bases). This CDR3 is built from 14 residues. CDR1 is SGHRS and CDR2 is YFSETQ in the germline V gene. V dropped 4 bases and J dropped 3 bases, with 11 bases sitting between them. The CDR3 spells CASSAWEFYNEQFF. DNA for the CDR3: TGCGCCAGCAGCGCCTGGGAGTTCTACAATGAGCAGTTCTTC.

This clonotype appeared many times. V is TRBV5-8 and J is TRBJ2-2, with D hard to call. V shed 6 bases and J shed 7 bases, with 25 bases lying between them. Germline CDR1 reads SGHTS; CDR2 reads YDEGEE. The CDR3 covers 17 residues. CDR3 in amino acids: CASTHLSKTGLGGELFF. Written as DNA, the CDR3 is TGTGCCAGCACGCACCTCTCGAAGACCGGGTTGGGCGGGGAGCTGTTTTTT.

This chain links TRBV5-1 with TRBJ2-1; 9 bases agree with TRBD2. The CDR3 consists of 14 residues. CDR1 is SGHRS, CDR2 YFSETQ, per germline. J gave up 4 bases and V 4 bases, and 3 bases lay outside the gene matches. The CDR3: CASSPSGTYNEQFF. For the CDR3, the DNA is TGCGCCAGCAGCCCTAGCGGGACTTACAATGAGCAGTTCTTC.

This clonotype was recorded many times. V is TRBV6-1 and J is TRBJ2-1, with 9 bases matching TRBD2. Germline CDR1 reads MNHNS; CDR2 reads SASEGT. This CDR3 is built from 20 residues. Trimming took 5 bases from V and 0 from J; bases not matched to a gene: 17. The CDR3 sequence: CASSPPGPSGIWSSYNEQFF. CDR3 bases: TGTGCCAGCAGTCCTCCAGGCCCTAGCGGGATTTGGAGCTCCTACAATGAGCAGTTCTTC.

This chain links TRBV6-2 or TRBV6-3 with TRBJ2-2; D gene unclear. The ends were cut back, 2 bases at V and 6 bases at J, with 13 bases in the middle. CDR1 and CDR2 (germline): MNHEY, SVGEGT. This CDR3 region has 15 residues. DNA of the CDR3: TGTGCCAGCAGTTACACCCGAAGTATCGCCGGGGAGCTGTTTTTT. Amino acid sequence: CASSYTRSIAGELFF.

This clonotype was seen many times. The J gene is TRBJ2-7, the V gene TRBV20-1; a weak D match, TRBD2 (5 bases). The V end was cut by 4 bases, the J end by 2 bases, with 9 bases between. The CDR3 totals 12 residues. Germline CDR1 DFQATT, CDR2 SNEGSKA (reference sequence). The CDR3 DNA follows: TGCAGTGCTACCGGGGAAGCCTACGAGCAGTACTTC. It encodes CSATGEAYEQYF.

This clonotype occurred a few times. V and J are TRBV18 and TRBJ1-1, with 8 bases that match TRBD1. Losses at the gene ends were 5 bases for V and 5 bases for J; bases not matched to a gene: 7. The CDR3 spans 14 residues. Germline-derived CDR1 and CDR2 are KGHSH and LQKENI. The CDR3 protein is CASSRLTGETEAFF. The CDR3 nucleotides are TGTGCCAGCTCAAGGTTGACAGGGGAAACTGAAGCTTTCTTT.

The rearrangement uses TRBV28 and TRBJ1-1; D uncertain. CDR3 size: 14 residues. Between the trimmed V and J ends, which lost 6 bases and 2 bases, there was a span of 13 bases. Germline V CDR1 and CDR2: MDHEN, SYDVKM. This chain's CDR3 is CASSAGSRNTEAFF. CDR3 sequence (DNA): TGTGCCAGCAGCGCGGGGTCAAGAAACACTGAAGCTTTCTTT.

The J gene is TRBJ2-3, the V gene TRBV14; TRBD1 matches 8 bases. The CDR3 covers 18 residues. Germline V gene data show CDR1 as SGHDN and CDR2 as FVKESK. V shed 4 bases and J 0 bases; nucleotides not matched to a gene: 12. Written as DNA, the CDR3 is TGTGCCAGCAGCCCCCTCCGGGACAGGACGTCTAGCACAGATACGCAGTATTTT. As protein: CASSPLRDRTSSTDTQYF. Drawing the rest from reference TRBV14 and TRBJ2-3, the complete variable domain is EAGVTQFPSHSVIEKGQTVTLRCDPISGHDNLYWYRRVMGKEIKFLLHFVKESKQDESGMPNNRFLAERTGGTYSTLKVQPAELEDSGVYFCASSPLRDRTSSTDTQYFGPGTRLTVL.

This clonotype was counted at least ten times. J is TRBJ2-3 and V is TRBV15; 9 nucleotides agree with TRBD2. J gave up 2 bases and V 0 bases, and 9 bases lay outside the gene matches. Germline CDR1 reads LNHNV; CDR2 reads YYDKDF (reference sequence). The CDR3 sequence is 18 residues long. This CDR3 reads CATSREPGASGITDTQYF. The CDR3 bases are TGTGCCACCAGCAGAGAACCGGGGGCTAGCGGGATCACAGATACGCAGTATTTT. The whole variable domain, remainder taken from reference TRBV15 and TRBJ2-3, is DAMVIQNPRYQVTQFGKPVTLSCSQTLNHNVMYWYQQKSSQAPKLLFHYYDKDFNNEADTPDNFQSRRPNTSFCFLDIRSPGLGDTAMYLCATSREPGASGITDTQYFGPGTRLTVL.

This clonotype came up many times. V and J are TRBV27 and TRBJ2-6; D gene uncertain. The CDR3 has 13 amino acids. Trimming left V 9 bases short and J 0 bases short, with 6 bases between. Germline V lookup: CDR1 MNHEY, CDR2 SMNVEV (reference sequence). The CDR3 region has the DNA TGTGCCAGTAGAGTCTCTGGGGCCAACGTCCTGACTTTC. It is translated as CASRVSGANVLTF.

This clonotype occurred many times. The rearrangement uses TRBV11-2 and TRBJ2-7; tentatively, D is TRBD2 (5 bases). This CDR3 is built from 14 residues. Trimming cost V 1 base and J 6 bases, with 13 bases left between them. Germline V gene sequence: CDR1 SGHAT, CDR2 FQNNGV. CDR3 in DNA: TGTGCCAGCAGCTTAGGCGGGCAGTCATCCGAGCAGTACTTC. It specifies CASSLGGQSSEQYF.

The J gene is TRBJ1-2, the V gene TRBV6-6; D unclear. V dropped 0 bases and J dropped 4 bases, with 9 bases sitting between them. The germline V gene has CDR1 MNHNY and CDR2 SVGAGI (reference sequence). This CDR3 is 14 amino acids long. Here the CDR3 reads CASSYSQDLYGYTF. In nucleotides, the CDR3 is TGTGCCAGCAGTTACTCCCAGGATCTCTATGGCTACACCTTC.